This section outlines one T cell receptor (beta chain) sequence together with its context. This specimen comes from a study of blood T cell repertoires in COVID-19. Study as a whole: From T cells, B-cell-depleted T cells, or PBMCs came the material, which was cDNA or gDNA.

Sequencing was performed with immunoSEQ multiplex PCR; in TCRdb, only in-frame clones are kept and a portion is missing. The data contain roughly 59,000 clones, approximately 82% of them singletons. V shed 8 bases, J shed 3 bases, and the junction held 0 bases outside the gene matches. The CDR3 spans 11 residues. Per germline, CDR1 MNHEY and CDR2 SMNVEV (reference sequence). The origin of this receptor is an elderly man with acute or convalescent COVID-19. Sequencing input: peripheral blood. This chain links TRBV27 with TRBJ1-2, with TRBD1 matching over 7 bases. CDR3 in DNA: TGTGCCAGCGGACAGGACTATGGCTACACCTTC. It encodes CASGQDYGYTF.